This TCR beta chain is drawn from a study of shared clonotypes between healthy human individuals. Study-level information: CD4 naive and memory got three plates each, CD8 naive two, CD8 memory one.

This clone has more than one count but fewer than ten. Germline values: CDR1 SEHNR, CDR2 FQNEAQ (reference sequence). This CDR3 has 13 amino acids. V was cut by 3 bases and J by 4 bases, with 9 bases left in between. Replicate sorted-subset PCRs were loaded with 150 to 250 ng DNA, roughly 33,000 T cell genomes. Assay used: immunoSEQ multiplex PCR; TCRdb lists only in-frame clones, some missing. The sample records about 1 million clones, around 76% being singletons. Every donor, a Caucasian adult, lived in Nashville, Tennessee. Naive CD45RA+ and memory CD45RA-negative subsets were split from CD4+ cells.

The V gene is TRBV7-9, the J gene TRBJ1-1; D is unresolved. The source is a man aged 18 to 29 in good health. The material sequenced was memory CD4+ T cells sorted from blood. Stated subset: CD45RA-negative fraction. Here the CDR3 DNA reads TGTGCCAGCAGCTTCAAAGGGAGCACTGAAGCTTTCTTT. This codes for CASSFKGSTEAFF.